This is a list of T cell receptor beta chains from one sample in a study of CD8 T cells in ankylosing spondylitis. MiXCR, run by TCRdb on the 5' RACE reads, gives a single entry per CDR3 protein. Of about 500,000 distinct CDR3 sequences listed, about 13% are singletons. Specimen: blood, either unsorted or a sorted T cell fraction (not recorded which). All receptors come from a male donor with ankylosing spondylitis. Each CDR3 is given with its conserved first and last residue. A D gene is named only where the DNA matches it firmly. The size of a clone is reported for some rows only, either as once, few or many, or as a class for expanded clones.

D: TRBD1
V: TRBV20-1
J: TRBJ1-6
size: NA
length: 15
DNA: TGCAGTGCTAGAATATCGACAGGGAGTAATTCACCCCTCCACTTT
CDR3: CSARISTGSNSPLHF

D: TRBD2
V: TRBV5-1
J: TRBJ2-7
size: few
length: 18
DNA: TGCGCCAGCAGCCTGGGGACTAGCGGGAGGGCCTTCTCCTACGAGCAGTACTTC
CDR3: CASSLGTSGRAFSYEQYF

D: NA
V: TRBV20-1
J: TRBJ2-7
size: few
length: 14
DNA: TGCAGTGCTAGAGGGGGCGGCCTAGACTACGAGCAGTACTTC
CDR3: CSARGGGLDYEQYF

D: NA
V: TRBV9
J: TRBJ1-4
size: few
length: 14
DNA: TGTGCCAGCAGCGCCGGGACACCCGATGAAAAACTGTTTTTT
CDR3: CASSAGTPDEKLFF

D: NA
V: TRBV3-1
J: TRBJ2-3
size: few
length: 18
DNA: TGTGCCAGCAGCCAAGCGGCTTGGACTCCTTCCCTGGGAGATACGCAGTATTTT
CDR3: CASSQAAWTPSLGDTQYF

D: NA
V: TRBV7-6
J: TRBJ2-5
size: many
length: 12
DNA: TGTGCCAGCAGCCGTTCCTTGGAGACCCAGTACTTC
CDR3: CASSRSLETQYF

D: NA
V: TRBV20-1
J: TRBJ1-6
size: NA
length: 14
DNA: TGCAGTGCTAAGGGGGGGGGATTCAATTCACCCCTCCACTTT
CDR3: CSAKGGGFNSPLHF

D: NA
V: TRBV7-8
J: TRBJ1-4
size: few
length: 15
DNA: TGTGCCAGCAGCTTAGCGGAAGGGGAGGCTGGAAAACTGTTTTTT
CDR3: CASSLAEGEAGKLFF

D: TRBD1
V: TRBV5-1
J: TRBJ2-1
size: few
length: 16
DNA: TGCGCCAGCAGCTTGGGGGGGACAGGGACCTACAATGAGCAGTTCTTC
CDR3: CASSLGGTGTYNEQFF

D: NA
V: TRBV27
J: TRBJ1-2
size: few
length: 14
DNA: TGTGCCAGCAGTGTTTTCGGCCGGGGGAATGGCTACACCTTC
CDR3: CASSVFGRGNGYTF

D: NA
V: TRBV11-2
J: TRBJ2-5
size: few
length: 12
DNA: TGTGCCAGCAACGGGTGGGGAGAGACCCAGTACTTC
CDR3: CASNGWGETQYF

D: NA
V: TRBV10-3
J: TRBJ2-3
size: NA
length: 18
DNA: TGTGCCATCAGTGAGTCAGGTAGCAGGGGAGGATCCACAGATACGCAGTATTTT
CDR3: CAISESGSRGGSTDTQYF

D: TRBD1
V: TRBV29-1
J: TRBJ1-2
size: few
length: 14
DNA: TGCAGCGTTGTCCGGACAGGGATTGTCGGTGGCTACACCTTC
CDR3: CSVVRTGIVGGYTF

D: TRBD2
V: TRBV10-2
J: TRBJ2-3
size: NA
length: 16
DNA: TGCGCCAGCAGTGACCAAGCGGGAGGCCGCCCAGATACGCAGTATTTT
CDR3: CASSDQAGGRPDTQYF

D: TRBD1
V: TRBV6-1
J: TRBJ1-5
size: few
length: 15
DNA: TGTGCCAGCTTAACCCAGGGGGCCGGCAATCAGCCCCAGCATTTT
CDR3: CASLTQGAGNQPQHF

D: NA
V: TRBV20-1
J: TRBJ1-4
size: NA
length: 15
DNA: TGCAGTGCTAGGGAGGACACAGGGTATAATGAAAAACTGTTTTTT
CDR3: CSAREDTGYNEKLFF

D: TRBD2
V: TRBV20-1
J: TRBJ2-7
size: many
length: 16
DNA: TGCAGTGCTCACCCGCCGGGACTAGCGGGAGCGTACGAGCAGTACTTC
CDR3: CSAHPPGLAGAYEQYF

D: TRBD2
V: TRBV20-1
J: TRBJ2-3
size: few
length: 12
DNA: TGCAGTGCTAGCACTAGCGAAGATACGCAGTATTTT
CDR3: CSASTSEDTQYF

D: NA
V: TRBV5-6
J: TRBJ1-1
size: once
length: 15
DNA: TGTGCCAGCAGTTGGAGGTTGGACTACGACACTGAAGCTTTCTTT
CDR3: CASSWRLDYDTEAFF

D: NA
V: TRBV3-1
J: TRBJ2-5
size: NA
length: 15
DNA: TGTGCCAGCAGCAGAGTAGCGGAGCGGCGAGAGACCCAGTACTTC
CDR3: CASSRVAERRETQYF

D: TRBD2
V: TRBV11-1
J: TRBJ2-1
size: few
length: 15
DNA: TGTGCCAGCAGCCGTAGCGGGAGGAAAGGGAATGAGCAGTTCTTC
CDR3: CASSRSGRKGNEQFF

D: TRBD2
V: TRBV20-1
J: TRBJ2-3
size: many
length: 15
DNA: TGCAGTGCTGCCGCGGGGGTCTTCGGAACAGATACGCAGTATTTT
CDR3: CSAAAGVFGTDTQYF

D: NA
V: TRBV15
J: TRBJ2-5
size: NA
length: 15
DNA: TGTGCCACCAGCAGGGGCAGGCGCTACCAAGAGACCCAGTACTTC
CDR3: CATSRGRRYQETQYF

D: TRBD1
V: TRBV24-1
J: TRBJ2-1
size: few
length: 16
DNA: TGTGCCACCAGTGGTTTACAGGGGTCGACCTACAATGAGCAGTTCTTC
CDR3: CATSGLQGSTYNEQFF

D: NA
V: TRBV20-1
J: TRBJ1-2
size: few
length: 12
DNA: TGCAGTGCCCCAACAGGGATTTATGGCTACACCTTC
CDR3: CSAPTGIYGYTF

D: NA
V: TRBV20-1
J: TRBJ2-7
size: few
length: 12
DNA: TGCAGTGCTAGTTTTGGGAAATACGAGCAGTACTTC
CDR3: CSASFGKYEQYF

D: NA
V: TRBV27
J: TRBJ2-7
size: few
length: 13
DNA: TGTGCCAGCAGTTTTCGTCAGGTCGGCGAGCAGTACTTC
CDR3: CASSFRQVGEQYF

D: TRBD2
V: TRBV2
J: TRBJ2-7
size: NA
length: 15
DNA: TGTGCCAGCAGTGATCGAACTAGCGGGGTATACGAGCAGTACTTC
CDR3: CASSDRTSGVYEQYF

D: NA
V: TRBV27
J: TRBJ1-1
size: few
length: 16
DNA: TGTGCCAGCAGTTTATTACAACCGTGGGAGAACACTGAAGCTTTCTTT
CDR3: CASSLLQPWENTEAFF

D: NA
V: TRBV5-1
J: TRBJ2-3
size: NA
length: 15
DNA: TGCGCCAGCAGCAGCCTCCGGGAGAGTGCAGATACGCAGTATTTT
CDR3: CASSSLRESADTQYF

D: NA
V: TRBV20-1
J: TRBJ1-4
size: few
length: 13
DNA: TGCAGTGCTAGAGGTTCAACTAATGAAAAACTGTTTTTT
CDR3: CSARGSTNEKLFF

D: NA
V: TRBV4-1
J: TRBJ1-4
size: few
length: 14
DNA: TGCGCCAGCAGCCAAGGGGCTCTCGGCGAAAAACTGTTTTTT
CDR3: CASSQGALGEKLFF

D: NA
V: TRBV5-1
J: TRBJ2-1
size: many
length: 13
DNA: TGCGCCAGCAGCGGGGACCTCATGTATGAGCAGTTCTTC
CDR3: CASSGDLMYEQFF

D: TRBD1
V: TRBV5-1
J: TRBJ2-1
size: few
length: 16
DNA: TGCGCCAGCAGCTTTCTCGGACAGGGGCGAGGGGATGAGCAGTTCTTC
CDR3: CASSFLGQGRGDEQFF

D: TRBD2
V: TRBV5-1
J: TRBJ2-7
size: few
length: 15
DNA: TGCGCCAGCAGTCGTGTGGTAGCGGGAGAATACGAGCAGTACTTC
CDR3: CASSRVVAGEYEQYF

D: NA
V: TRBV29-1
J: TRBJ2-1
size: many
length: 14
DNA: TGCAGCGTTTCAAGGCGGGATCCCTACAATGAGCAGTTCTTC
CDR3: CSVSRRDPYNEQFF

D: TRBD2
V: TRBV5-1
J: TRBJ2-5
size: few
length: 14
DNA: TGCGCCAGCAGCTTGGACGCTAGCGGGGAGACCCAGTACTTC
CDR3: CASSLDASGETQYF

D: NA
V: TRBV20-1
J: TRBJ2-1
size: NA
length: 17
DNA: TGCAGTGCTAGGGTCATCTTAGCGGCCCCGACTTACAATGAGCAGTTCTTC
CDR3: CSARVILAAPTYNEQFF

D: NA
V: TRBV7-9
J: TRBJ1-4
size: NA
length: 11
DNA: TGTGCCATCCTTGGCGGTGAAAAACTGTTTTTT
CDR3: CAILGGEKLFF

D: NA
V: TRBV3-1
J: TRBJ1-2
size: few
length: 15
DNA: TGTGCCAGCAGCCAAGGGTCGCCAGGGGCTGGAGGCTACACCTTC
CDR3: CASSQGSPGAGGYTF

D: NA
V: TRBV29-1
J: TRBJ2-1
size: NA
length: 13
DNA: TGCAGCGTTAGTCGGACAAGCTCAAATGAGCAGTTCTTC
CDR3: CSVSRTSSNEQFF

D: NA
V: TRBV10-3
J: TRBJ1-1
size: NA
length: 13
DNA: TGTGCCACCCTTAGGAATTCGAACACTGAAGCTTTCTTT
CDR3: CATLRNSNTEAFF

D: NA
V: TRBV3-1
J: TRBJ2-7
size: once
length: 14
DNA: TGTGCCAGCAGCCCCCCCTCAGCACCCTACGAGCAGTACTTC
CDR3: CASSPPSAPYEQYF

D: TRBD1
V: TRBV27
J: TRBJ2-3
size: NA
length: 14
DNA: TGTGCCAGCAGATCACAGGGGGCTACAGATACGCAGTATTTT
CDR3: CASRSQGATDTQYF

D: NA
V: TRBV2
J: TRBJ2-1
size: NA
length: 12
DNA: TGTGCCAGCACGCGCTCCTACAATGAGCAGTTCTTC
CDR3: CASTRSYNEQFF

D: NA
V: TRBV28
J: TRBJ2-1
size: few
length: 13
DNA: TGTGCCAGCAGACGGTTCATAGGCCATGAGCAGTTCTTC
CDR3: CASRRFIGHEQFF

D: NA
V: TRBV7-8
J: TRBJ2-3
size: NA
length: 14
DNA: TGTGCCAGCAGCTCAGACTATAGCACAGATACGCAGTATTTT
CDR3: CASSSDYSTDTQYF

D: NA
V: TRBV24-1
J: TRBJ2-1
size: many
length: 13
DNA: TGTGCCACCAGTGTTGGGCCCCGGGAACACCAGTTCTTC
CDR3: CATSVGPREHQFF

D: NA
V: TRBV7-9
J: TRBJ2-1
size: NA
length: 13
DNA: TGTGCCAGCAGCTTAACCCACGACAATGAGCAGTTCTTC
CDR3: CASSLTHDNEQFF

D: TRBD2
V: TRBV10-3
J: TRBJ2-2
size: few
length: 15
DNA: TGTGCCATCAGTGGTGGGACTACCCTCACCGGGGAGCTGTTTTTT
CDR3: CAISGGTTLTGELFF

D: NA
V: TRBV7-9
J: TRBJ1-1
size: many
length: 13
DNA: TGTGCCAGCAGCTTAGAGACGGGTACTGAAGCTTTCTTT
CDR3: CASSLETGTEAFF

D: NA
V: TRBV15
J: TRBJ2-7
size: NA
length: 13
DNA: TGTGCCACCAGCAGAGTTTTCGGCGACGAGCAGTACTTC
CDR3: CATSRVFGDEQYF

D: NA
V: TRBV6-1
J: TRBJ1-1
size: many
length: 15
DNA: TGTGCCAGCAGTGGGGAATTGTTCCCAAACACTGAAGCTTTCTTT
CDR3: CASSGELFPNTEAFF

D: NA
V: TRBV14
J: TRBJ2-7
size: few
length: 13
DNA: TGTGCCAGCAGCCAAAGGGCCTCCTACGAGCAGTACTTC
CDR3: CASSQRASYEQYF

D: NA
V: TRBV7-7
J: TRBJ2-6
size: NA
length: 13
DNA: TGTGCCAGCAGCCCCCGGGGGGCCAACGTCCTGACTTTC
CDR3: CASSPRGANVLTF

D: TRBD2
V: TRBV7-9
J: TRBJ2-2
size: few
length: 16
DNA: TGTGCCAGCAGCTTCCGGGGACTAGCGACCACCGGGGAGCTGTTTTTT
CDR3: CASSFRGLATTGELFF

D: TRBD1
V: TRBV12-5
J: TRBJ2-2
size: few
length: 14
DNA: TGTGCTAGTGGTTTGGATGGACAGGCCGGGGAGCTGTTTTTT
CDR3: CASGLDGQAGELFF

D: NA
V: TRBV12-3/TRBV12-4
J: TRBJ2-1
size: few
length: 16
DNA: TGTGCCAGCAGTCCCGTGGGGGGACCACTCTACAATGAGCAGTTCTTC
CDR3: CASSPVGGPLYNEQFF

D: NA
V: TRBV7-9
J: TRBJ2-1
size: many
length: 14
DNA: TGTGCCAGCAGCTCCTTGACAAGTTACAATGAGCAGTTCTTC
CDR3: CASSSLTSYNEQFF